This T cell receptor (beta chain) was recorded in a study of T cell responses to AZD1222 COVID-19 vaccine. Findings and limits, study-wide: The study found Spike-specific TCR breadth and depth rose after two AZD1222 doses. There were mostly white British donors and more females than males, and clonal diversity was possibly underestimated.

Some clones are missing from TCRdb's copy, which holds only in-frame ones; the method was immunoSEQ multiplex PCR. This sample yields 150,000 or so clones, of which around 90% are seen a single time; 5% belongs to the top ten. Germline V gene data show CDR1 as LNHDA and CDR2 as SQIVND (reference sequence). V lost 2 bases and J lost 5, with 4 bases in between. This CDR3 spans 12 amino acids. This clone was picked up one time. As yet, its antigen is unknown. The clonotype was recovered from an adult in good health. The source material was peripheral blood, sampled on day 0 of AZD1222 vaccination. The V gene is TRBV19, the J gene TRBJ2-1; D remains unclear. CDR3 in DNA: TGTGCCAGTAGTATAACGGACAATGAGCAGTTCTTC. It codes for CASSITDNEQFF.